The 25 T cell receptor beta chains below all came from one sample that was sequenced in a study of monozygotic twins with inflammatory bowel disease. TCRdb reprocessed the 5' RACE reads and keeps a single row for each CDR3 protein, giving no DNA. The sample table sets out about 380,000 distinct CDR3 sequences. Sequences were obtained from blood. The receptors come from a human donor with ulcerative colitis or Crohn's disease, or a healthy co-twin of an affected twin (not recorded which).

This rearrangement joins TRBV20-1 to TRBJ2-7. CDR1 and CDR2 (germline): DFQATT, SNEGSKA (reference sequence). The CDR3 is 14 amino acids. CDR3 region: CSAPQMVAGDEQYF.

The J gene is TRBJ2-5, the V gene TRBV12-3 or TRBV12-4; TCRdb outputs TRBD2, but without DNA this stays unchecked. This CDR3 contains 13 residues. The CDR3 sequence: CASSMGRRFAQYF.

The gene calls are TRBV7-3 and TRBJ2-1; no DNA is available, so the TRBD1 call from TCRdb remains unchecked. The CDR3 extends over 14 amino acids. Germline lookup yields CDR1 SGHTA and CDR2 FQGTGA. This CDR3 is CASIRGQGYNEQFF. Full variable domain (missing parts from reference TRBV7-3 and TRBJ2-1): GAGVSQTPSNKVTEKGKYVELRCDPISGHTALYWYRQSLGQGPEFLIYFQGTGAADDSGLPNDRFFAVRPEGSVSTLKIQRTERGDSAVYLCASIRGQGYNEQFFGPGTRLTVL.

The gene calls are TRBV20-1 and TRBJ2-7; the D gene TCRdb calls, TRBD1, cannot be checked with no DNA. Germline V gene sequence: CDR1 DFQATT, CDR2 SNEGSKA (reference sequence). The CDR3 sequence is 14 residues long. The CDR3 here is CSASPLQGSYEQYF.

This chain connects TRBV4-2 to TRBJ2-7; lacking DNA, the TRBD2 call made by TCRdb goes unchecked. From germline, CDR1 is LGHNA and CDR2 YNFKEQ. CDR3 length: 15 amino acids. The CDR3 is CASSQDSGPFNEQYF.

The J gene is TRBJ2-7, the V gene TRBV30. Per germline, CDR1 GTSNPN and CDR2 SVGIG (reference sequence). This CDR3 region has 12 residues. The CDR3: CAWSATVYEQYF.

This chain uses TRBV5-1 with TRBJ1-1; without DNA, the TCRdb call of TRBD1 cannot be checked. The CDR3 covers 14 residues. Germline loops: CDR1 SGHRS, CDR2 YFSETQ. Here the CDR3 reads CASSFQGAPNEAFF.

The chain links TRBV7-9 to TRBJ1-1; the D call of TRBD1 rests on TCRdb alone, since no DNA is present to check it. This CDR3 is built from 15 residues. Germline V lookup: CDR1 SEHNR, CDR2 FQNEAQ (reference sequence). The CDR3 loop is CASSPRAARFAEAFF. Full variable domain (missing parts from reference TRBV7-9 and TRBJ1-1): DTGVSQNPRHKITKRGQNVTFRCDPISEHNRLYWYRQTLGQGPEFLTYFQNEAQLEKSRLLSDRFSAERPKGSFSTLEIQRTEQGDSAMYLCASSPRAARFAEAFFGQGTRLTVV.

The J gene is TRBJ1-1, the V gene TRBV12-3 or TRBV12-4. The CDR3 has 13 residues. The CDR3 spells CAIGFSTIPEAFF.

This sequence joins TRBV20-1 and TRBJ1-1; there is no DNA to check the TCRdb D call of TRBD1. The CDR3 has 12 residues. Per the germline V gene, CDR1 is DFQATT and CDR2 is SNEGSKA (reference sequence). This CDR3 reads CSAYQRGAEAFF.

The chain is built from TRBV12-3 or TRBV12-4 and TRBJ2-3; with no DNA, the TCRdb D assignment of TRBD1 cannot be verified. The CDR3 runs to 14 residues. The CDR3: CASTGTGSTDTQYF.

V is TRBV6-5 and J is TRBJ1-4. CDR3 length equals 14 residues. Germline values: CDR1 MNHEY, CDR2 SVGAGI. The CDR3 loop reads CASSFLAGREKLFF.

The chain couples TRBV7-3 to TRBJ1-5. Per the germline V gene, CDR1 is SGHTA and CDR2 is FQGTGA. This CDR3 region has 14 residues. Here the CDR3 reads CASTPPSDNQPQHF.

V gene TRBV7-2 combines with J gene TRBJ1-5; TCRdb returns TRBD1, unconfirmable since there is no DNA. Germline assignment: CDR1 SGHTA and CDR2 FQGNSA. This CDR3 region has 14 residues. The CDR3 loop reads CASSKEIRDQPQHF.

The chain recombines TRBV24-1 with TRBJ2-1. Germline V CDR1 and CDR2: KGHDR, SFDVKD. The CDR3 contains 14 residues. The CDR3: CATSTRGSYNEQYF.

The chain has TRBV18 and TRBJ2-7; TCRdb calls TRBD1, which cannot be checked without DNA. CDR3 size: 15 residues. CDR1 and CDR2 (germline): KGHSH, LQKENI. The CDR3 is CASSPASKQGDEQYF.

This chain uses TRBV29-1 with TRBJ2-4; the D gene TCRdb calls, TRBD1, cannot be checked with no DNA. The CDR3 consists of 14 residues. The germline gives CDR1 SQVTM, CDR2 ANQGSEA. CDR3: CSVGRTGGRNIQYF.

The rearrangement links TRBV6-5 to TRBJ2-1; the D gene TCRdb calls, TRBD2, cannot be checked with no DNA. The CDR3 runs to 15 residues. Germline V gene sequence: CDR1 MNHEY, CDR2 SVGAGI. The chain's CDR3 is CASSYPSGGDNEQFF.

The CDR3: CASSLDRSGVGYGYTF. This chain joins TRBV7-2 and TRBJ1-2. This CDR3 region has 16 residues. Per germline, CDR1 SGHTA and CDR2 FQGNSA.

This chain joins TRBV27 and TRBJ2-1; without DNA, the TCRdb call of TRBD2 cannot be checked. Germline CDR1 MNHEY, CDR2 SMNVEV (reference sequence). This CDR3 is built from 15 residues. CDR3 region: CASSRIAGVHNEQFF.

The chain links TRBV6-5 to TRBJ2-7. The germline CDR1 and CDR2 sequences are MNHEY and SVGAGI. The CDR3 extends over 14 amino acids. The CDR3 sequence: CASSYWGTSYEQYF.

The chain joins TRBV6-1 to TRBJ2-7; there is no DNA to check the TCRdb D call of TRBD1. Germline V gene sequence: CDR1 MNHNS, CDR2 SASEGT. The CDR3 runs 14 residues. CDR3 residues: CASSPGTGGIEQYF.

This chain uses TRBV3-1 with TRBJ2-1; TCRdb proposes TRBD1, but this gene call is untestable without DNA. The CDR3 contains 14 residues. The V gene's germline CDR1 is LGHDT and CDR2 YNNKEL (reference sequence). CDR3 loop: CASSHPEESNEQFF.

The rearrangement joins TRBV10-3 to TRBJ1-2; TCRdb indicates TRBD1, and absent DNA this call remains unverified. Germline lookup yields CDR1 ENHRY and CDR2 SYGVKD. The CDR3 contains 14 residues. CDR3 loop: CAISVDRDNYGYTF.

The chain couples TRBV4-1 to TRBJ2-3; TCRdb returns TRBD1, unconfirmable since there is no DNA. The CDR3 is made up of 17 amino acids. Per germline, CDR1 MGHRA and CDR2 YSYEKL. The CDR3 loop reads CASKQLGRGAQGDTQYF.